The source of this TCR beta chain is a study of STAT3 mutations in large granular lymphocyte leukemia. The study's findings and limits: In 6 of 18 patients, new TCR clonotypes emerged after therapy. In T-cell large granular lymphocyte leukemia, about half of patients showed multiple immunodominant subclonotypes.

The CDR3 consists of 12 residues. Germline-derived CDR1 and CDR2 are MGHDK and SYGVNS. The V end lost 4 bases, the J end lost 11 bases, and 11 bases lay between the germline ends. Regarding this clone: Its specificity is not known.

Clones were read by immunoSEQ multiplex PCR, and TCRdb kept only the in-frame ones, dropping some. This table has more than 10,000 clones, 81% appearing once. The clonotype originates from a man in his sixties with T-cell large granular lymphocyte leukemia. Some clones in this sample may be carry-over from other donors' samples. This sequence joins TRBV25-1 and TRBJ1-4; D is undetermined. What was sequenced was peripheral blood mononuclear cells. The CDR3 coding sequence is TGTGCCAGCAGTGGGACGGCCGTCAAACTGTTTTTT. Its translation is CASSGTAVKLFF.